The 19 T cell receptor beta chains in this list originate from one sample, sequenced in a study of blood T cell repertoires in COVID-19. Assay: immunoSEQ multiplex PCR; the TCRdb copy retains only in-frame clones and omits some. Among about 110,000 clones listed, about 80% were seen once. Sequenced material: peripheral blood. All receptors come from a woman in her 70s with acute or convalescent COVID-19.

The chain couples TRBV7-2 to TRBJ1-1; D uncertain. Germline loops: CDR1 SGHTA, CDR2 FQGNSA. V lost 5 bases and J lost 0, with 16 bases in between. This CDR3 is built from 16 residues. CDR3 coding DNA: TGTGCCAGCAGCCCCTCGGGGTTAGAGCTGAACACTGAAGCTTTCTTT. Encoded protein: CASSPSGLELNTEAFF.

This clone was counted once. The chain couples TRBV18 to TRBJ2-7; a possible D gene is TRBD2 (6 bases). The CDR3 runs 16 residues. Trimming shortened V by 3 bases and J by 4 bases, and 19 bases separated the two germline ends. Germline CDR1 KGHSH, CDR2 LQKENI. The CDR3 loop is CASSPVEGLEFYEQYF. Written as DNA, the CDR3 is TGTGCCAGCTCACCCGTAGAGGGACTCGAATTTTACGAGCAGTACTTC.

The chain carries TRBV6-2 or TRBV6-3 and TRBJ2-3; the D gene is possibly TRBD2 (6 bases). Germline values: CDR1 MNHEY, CDR2 SVGEGT. Trimming took 5 bases from V and 6 from J, leaving 18 bases between them. The CDR3 is 15 amino acids. CDR3 region: CASSRRDLSRDTQYF. The CDR3 DNA sequence: TGTGCCAGCAGTAGGCGGGACTTAAGCCGCGATACGCAGTATTTT.

The chain is built from TRBV3-1 (or the pseudogene TRBV3-2) and TRBJ1-2; D is perhaps TRBD1 (6 bases). Germline CDR1 is LGHDT and CDR2 is YNNKEL (reference sequence). V was pared by 4 bases and J by 3 bases, with 24 bases between. The CDR3 sequence is 18 residues long. CDR3 amino acids: CASSPRRVGRGSDYGYTF. The CDR3 coding sequence is TGTGCCAGCAGCCCTCGGCGTGTTGGAAGGGGGTCCGACTATGGCTACACCTTC.

V gene TRBV12-3 or TRBV12-4 combines with J gene TRBJ1-2; TRBD1 is a possible D gene (5 bases). V gave up 2 bases and J gave up 4 bases, with 5 bases separating them. CDR3 length: 12 residues. Here the CDR3 reads CASSLTGYGYTF. DNA of the CDR3: TGTGCCAGCAGTTTAACAGGCTATGGCTACACCTTC.

The chain carries TRBV6-1 and TRBJ1-6; 9 bases fit TRBD1. Germline V gene lookup returns CDR1 MNHNS and CDR2 SASEGT. The CDR3 sequence is 15 residues long. Germline trimming cut 1 base from V and 9 bases from J; bases unmatched to any gene: 4. The CDR3 spells CASSEVGTGFSPLHF. The CDR3 DNA is TGTGCCAGCAGTGAAGTTGGGACAGGGTTTTCACCCCTCCACTTT.

DNA of the CDR3: TGTGCCAGCAGCGTATCCCCCTCCGACAGGGGCGGTGAAAAACTGTTTTTT. Amino acids: CASSVSPSDRGGEKLFF. This sequence joins TRBV9 and TRBJ1-4; 8 nucleotides line up with TRBD1. The V gene's germline CDR1 is SGDLS and CDR2 YYNGEE. CDR3 length: 17 residues. V lost 1 base to trimming and J lost 7 bases; unmatched junction nucleotides: 12.

The J gene is TRBJ2-1, the V gene TRBV12-3 or TRBV12-4, with D perhaps matching TRBD2 (6 bases). V was cut by 2 bases and J by 7 bases, with 9 bases left in between. There are 13 residues in the CDR3. The CDR3 nucleotides read TGTGCCAGCAGTTTAAGGGCGGGGAATGAGCAGTTCTTC. Residues: CASSLRAGNEQFF.

In its sample, this clone was seen once. The rearrangement uses TRBV30 and TRBJ2-3, with TRBD1 as a possible D gene (5 bases). Germline CDR1 and CDR2: GTSNPN and SVGIG (reference sequence). Trimming cost V 6 bases and J 4 bases, with 8 bases left between them. There are 11 residues in the CDR3. The CDR3 reads CACETADTQYF. CDR3 DNA: TGTGCCTGTGAGACAGCAGATACGCAGTATTTT. The complete variable domain, with remaining parts taken from reference TRBV30 and TRBJ2-3, reads SQTIHQWPATLVQPVGSPLSLECTVEGTSNPNLYWYRQAAGRGLQLLFYSVGIGQISSEVPQNLSASRPQDRQFILSSKKLLLSDSGFYLCACETADTQYFGPGTRLTVL.

This clone was detected a few times. The gene calls are TRBV4-1 and TRBJ1-2, with D possibly TRBD1 on 6 matching bases. V dropped 0 bases and J dropped 2 bases, with 10 bases sitting between them. The CDR3 has 15 amino acids. Looked up from germline, CDR1 is MGHRA and CDR2 is YSYEKL. The CDR3 protein is CASSQDPRGNYGYTF. The DNA of the CDR3 is TGCGCCAGCAGCCAAGATCCCAGGGGAAACTATGGCTACACCTTC.

The table lists this clone with a few counts. The rearrangement links TRBV2 to TRBJ1-1; 7 nucleotides align to TRBD1. Germline assignment: CDR1 SNHLY and CDR2 FYNNEI. The CDR3 spans 16 residues. The junction had 10 bases not matched to a gene; V was cut back by 6 bases and J by 0 bases. CDR3 sequence reads: CASSQARQGMNTEAFF. In nucleotides, the CDR3 is TGTGCCAGCAGCCAAGCCAGACAGGGCATGAACACTGAAGCTTTCTTT.

The chain combines TRBV21-1 with TRBJ2-1; TRBD1, the D gene given by the table, was not confirmed from the DNA. TRBV21-1 is shown as a pseudogene. This CDR3 region has 16 residues. In DNA form, the CDR3 reads TGTGCCAGCAGCAAAGCCGGGACAGTTAACTACAATGAGCAGTTCTTC. This codes for CASSKAGTVNYNEQFF.

There are a few counts of this clone. The chain uses TRBV28 and TRBJ2-1; TRBD2 aligns across 12 bases. Unmatched junction bases numbered 6, after V lost 1 base and J lost 8 bases. CDR1 MDHEN and CDR2 SYDVKM come from the germline V gene. The CDR3 consists of 16 residues. CDR3 in DNA: TGTGCCAGCAGTTTATCGGCTAGCGGGAGGGCCGATGAGCAGTTCTTC. This translates into CASSLSASGRADEQFF.

The rearrangement links TRBV6-6 to TRBJ2-4; D remains unclear. The CDR3 length is 17 residues. The V gene lost 6 bases and the J gene lost 1 base, with 19 bases spanning the gap. CDR1 is MNHNY and CDR2 is SVGAGI in the germline V gene (reference sequence). The CDR3 protein is CASSRYSGTQAKNIQYF. In DNA form, the CDR3 reads TGTGCCAGCAGCCGATACTCAGGAACACAGGCCAAAAACATTCAGTACTTC.

The genes are TRBV28 and TRBJ1-2; D is unclear. CDR1 is MDHEN, CDR2 SYDVKM, per germline. This CDR3 contains 14 residues. The V and J ends lost 11 bases and 3 bases respectively, with 19 bases between them. The CDR3 DNA is TGTGCCTCTCTTCAAGGTGGGCGCGACTATGGCTACACCTTC. This translates into CASLQGGRDYGYTF.

The V gene is TRBV5-1, the J gene TRBJ2-3; the D gene is possibly TRBD1 (6 bases). Germline CDR1 and CDR2: SGHRS and YFSETQ. Trimming shortened V by 2 bases and J by 1 base, and 11 bases separated the two germline ends. This CDR3 has 15 amino acids. The CDR3 sequence: CASSFRSGGTDTQYF. DNA for the CDR3: TGCGCCAGCAGCTTTCGGTCAGGGGGCACAGATACGCAGTATTTT.

This chain connects TRBV30 to TRBJ2-1; D possibly corresponds to TRBD2 (6 bases). The CDR3 sequence is 15 residues long. Germline V lookup: CDR1 GTSNPN, CDR2 SVGIG (reference sequence). Trimming shortened V by 2 bases and J by 8 bases, and 19 bases separated the two germline ends. The DNA for the CDR3 is TGTGCCTGGAGTCCGGCTGTCGGGAGAGGAGATGAGCAGTTCTTC. The encoded protein is CAWSPAVGRGDEQFF.

The CDR3 DNA is TGTGCCAGCAGTTTACGGACTAGCCCCTACGAGCAGTACTTC. Translation gives CASSLRTSPYEQYF. The chain couples TRBV27 to TRBJ2-7; TRBD2 matches at 8 bases. This CDR3 comprises 14 residues. In germline, CDR1 is MNHEY, CDR2 SMNVEV (reference sequence). V lost 2 bases, J lost 2 bases, and 2 bases stayed unmatched.

CDR3: CASSHRGQGQNTEAFF. The CDR3 DNA is TGTGCCAGCAGCCACCGGGGACAGGGACAGAACACTGAAGCTTTCTTT. This chain uses TRBV3-1 (or the pseudogene TRBV3-2) with TRBJ1-1, with 9 positions matching TRBD1. There are 16 residues in the CDR3. CDR1 is LGHDT, CDR2 YNNKEL, per germline (reference sequence). After removal of 3 bases from V and 1 base from J, the junction contained 6 bases not matched to a gene.